This T cell receptor beta chain was sequenced during a study of tumor-infiltrating lymphocytes in localized non-small cell lung cancer. Study at large: The cohort mixed smokers and never-smokers, several histologies, and some post-neoadjuvant-chemotherapy samples. Whole-study findings and limits: TCR sequencing covered a subset of patients with enough tissue.

The CDR3 spans 12 residues. CDR1 SGHNT and CDR2 YENEEA come from the germline V gene. Trimming left V 4 bases short and J 9 bases short, with 10 bases between. As concerns this clone: Its target is not known.

The protocol was immunoSEQ multiplex PCR, while the TCRdb copy is restricted to in-frame clones and leaves out a portion. The top ten clones hold roughly 15% of a sample with 2,500 to 3,000 clones, 70% to 75% of them seen once. The sample taken for sequencing was uninvolved lung tissue not adjacent to the tumor. The receptor comes from a human donor with non-small cell lung cancer. V usage is TRBV11-3 and J usage is TRBJ2-1; D possibly corresponds to TRBD1 (6 bases). CDR3 loop: CASSSQGSEQFF. In DNA form, the CDR3 reads TGTGCCAGCAGCTCACAGGGTAGTGAGCAGTTCTTC.